This T cell receptor (beta chain) was profiled in a study of cytomegalovirus exposure and HLA in healthy donors. Regarding the study as a whole: The study put 160 or so TCR beta chains on its list as cytomegalovirus-associated. That first-cohort TCR clusters tended to co-occur in the roughly 120 validation repertoires was found in a later analysis.

TCRdb keeps only in-frame clones here, not all; method: immunoSEQ multiplex PCR. The top ten hold approximately 1.2% of the sample, which has some 87,000 clones, roughly 96% seen once. V dropped 4 bases and J dropped 0; count of bases not matched to a gene: 4. The CDR3 has 15 amino acids. Germline loops: CDR1 SGHRS, CDR2 YFSETQ. In regard to this clone: What it binds is not known.

The genes are TRBV5-1 and TRBJ1-3; 7 nucleotides line up with TRBD1. This receptor was obtained from a woman between 18 and 30 years old in good health and CMV-seronegative. The sequencing sample was made of PBMCs. CDR3: CASSADRSSGNTIYF. CDR3 bases: TGCGCCAGCAGCGCGGACAGGAGCTCTGGAAACACCATATATTTT.